This T cell receptor beta chain derives from a study of cytomegalovirus exposure and HLA in healthy donors. The CDR3 is 14 amino acids. With 6 bases clipped from V and 0 bases from J, the junction kept 2 bases outside the gene matches. CDR1 and CDR2 from the germline V gene are LNHDA and SQIVND (reference sequence). In the PCR, 60 Vbeta and 13 Jbeta primers were used. Produced via immunoSEQ multiplex PCR; TCRdb's table is partial and in-frame only. The sample lists about 92,000 clones, over 70% occurring once. The sample was PBMCs. This clonotype was sampled from a girl aged 2 to 9 in good health and CMV-seropositive. The V gene is TRBV19, the J gene TRBJ1-1; 9 bases are shared with TRBD1. The CDR3, as DNA: TGTGCCAGTAGGACAGGGGGAGTGAACACTGAAGCTTTCTTT. It codes for CASRTGGVNTEAFF.